This T cell receptor (beta chain) derives from a study of T cell repertoires in cytomegalovirus infection. This clonotype was seen many times. The CDR3 consists of 14 residues. Germline values: CDR1 LNHNV, CDR2 YYDKDF (reference sequence). Trimming cost V 1 base and J 1 base, with 5 bases left between them. MiXCR, applied by TCRdb to the reads, yields one record per CDR3 protein. The sample carries around 530,000 distinct CDR3 sequences, approximately 15% recorded once. The sample was CD8+ T cells from PBMCs. V gene TRBV15 combines with J gene TRBJ1-5; D call uncertain. The sequence was obtained from a human donor in good health (CMV status not recorded). Some clones in this sample may be carry-over from other donors' samples. CDR3 DNA sequence: TGTGCCACCAGCAGAGCCTTGAGCAATCAGCCCCAGCATTTT. It codes for CATSRALSNQPQHF.